The TCR beta chain under discussion was sequenced for a study of blood T cell repertoires in COVID-19. Symptom resolution, clearance, or two negative PCRs marked donors in Cohort 3 as recovered. The J segment lost 5 bases and the V segment lost 6 bases, leaving 7 bases of the junction unmatched. Germline V gene data show CDR1 as KGHSH and CDR2 as LQKENI. The CDR3 has 14 residues. Clones were sequenced by immunoSEQ multiplex PCR, and TCRdb holds only the in-frame ones, with some missing. The sample consists of about 400,000 clones, roughly 89% of them appearing once. The V gene is TRBV18, the J gene TRBJ2-7; TRBD1 matches at 10 bases. The sequencing sample was made of PBMCs or T cells enriched from blood (not recorded which). This TCR was sampled from a woman aged 25 to 39 who had recovered from COVID-19. The CDR3 sequence is CASSRDRGFDEQYF. The DNA of the CDR3 is TGTGCCAGCTCCCGGGACAGGGGCTTCGACGAGCAGTACTTC.